This T cell receptor beta chain comes out of a study of T cells of healthy individuals. TCRdb reanalysed the 5' RACE reads using MiXCR and keeps one entry per CDR3 protein. There are 100,000 or so distinct CDR3 sequences in the sample; approximately 18% occur only once, and roughly 6.2% lies in the top ten. The germline V gene encodes CDR1 DFQATT and CDR2 SNEGSKA (reference sequence). The CDR3 extends over 11 amino acids. This clonotype has a count of ten or more. This TCR was recovered from a human donor in good health. This chain uses TRBV20-1 with TRBJ1-2; 7 positions match TRBD1. CDR3 DNA sequence: TGCGGATCCATCTCGACAGGGTTGGTCACCTTC. This codes for CGSISTGLVTF.